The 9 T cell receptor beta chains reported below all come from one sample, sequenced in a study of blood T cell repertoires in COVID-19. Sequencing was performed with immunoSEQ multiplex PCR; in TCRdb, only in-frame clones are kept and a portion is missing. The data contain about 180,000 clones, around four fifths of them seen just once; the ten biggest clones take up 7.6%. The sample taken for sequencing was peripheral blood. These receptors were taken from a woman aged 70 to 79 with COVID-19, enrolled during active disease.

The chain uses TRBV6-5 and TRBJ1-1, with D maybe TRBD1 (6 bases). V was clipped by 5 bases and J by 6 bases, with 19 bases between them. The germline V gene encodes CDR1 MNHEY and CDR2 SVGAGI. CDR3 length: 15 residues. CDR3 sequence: CASSRGGPLQAEAFF. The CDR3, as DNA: TGTGCCAGCAGTAGGGGGGGGCCTCTTCAGGCTGAAGCTTTCTTT.

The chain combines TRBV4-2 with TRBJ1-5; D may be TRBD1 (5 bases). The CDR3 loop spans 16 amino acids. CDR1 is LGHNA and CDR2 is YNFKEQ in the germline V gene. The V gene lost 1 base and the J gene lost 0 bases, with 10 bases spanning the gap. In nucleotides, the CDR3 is TGTGCCAGCAGCCAAGGGCCCCAGGGTAGCAATCAGCCCCAGCATTTT. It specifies CASSQGPQGSNQPQHF.

The DNA for the CDR3 is TGCGCCAGCAGCCCTAACCCGGGACAGGACCATGGCTACACCTTC. It yields the protein CASSPNPGQDHGYTF. V gene TRBV4-1 combines with J gene TRBJ1-2; the match to TRBD1 covers 8 bases. The V gene's germline CDR1 is MGHRA and CDR2 YSYEKL. Trimming removed 4 bases from V and 6 bases from J; junction bases left unmatched: 10. This CDR3 spans 15 amino acids.

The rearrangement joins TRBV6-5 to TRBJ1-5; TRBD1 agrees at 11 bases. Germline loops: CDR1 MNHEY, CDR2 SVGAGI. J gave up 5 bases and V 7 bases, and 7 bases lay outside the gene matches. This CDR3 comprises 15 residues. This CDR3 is CASTWGQGGDQPQHF. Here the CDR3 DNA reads TGTGCCAGCACCTGGGGACAGGGGGGTGATCAGCCCCAGCATTTT.

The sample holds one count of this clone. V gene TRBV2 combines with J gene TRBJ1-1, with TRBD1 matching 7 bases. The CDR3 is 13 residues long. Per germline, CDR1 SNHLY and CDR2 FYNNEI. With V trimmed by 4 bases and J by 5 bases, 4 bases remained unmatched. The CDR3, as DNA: TGTGCCAGCAGTGGACAGGGAGGAACTGAAGCTTTCTTT. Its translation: CASSGQGGTEAFF. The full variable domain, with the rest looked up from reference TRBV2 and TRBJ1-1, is EPEVTQTPSHQVTQMGQEVILRCVPISNHLYFYWYRQILGQKVEFLVSFYNNEISEKSEIFDDQFSVERPDGSNFTLKIRSTKLEDSAMYFCASSGQGGTEAFFGQGTRLTVV.

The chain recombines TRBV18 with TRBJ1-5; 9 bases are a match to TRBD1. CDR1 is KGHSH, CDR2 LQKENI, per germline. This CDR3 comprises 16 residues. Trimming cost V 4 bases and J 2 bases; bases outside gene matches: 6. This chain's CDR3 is CASSLPRTGGNQPQHF. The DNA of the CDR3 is TGTGCCAGCTCACTTCCCAGGACAGGGGGCAATCAGCCCCAGCATTTT.

CDR3 region: CASSLGGGSEKLFF. In DNA form, the CDR3 reads TGTGCCAGCAGCTTAGGAGGGGGCTCTGAAAAACTGTTTTTT. This chain uses TRBV7-2 with TRBJ1-4; TRBD1 aligns across 7 bases. The V gene's germline CDR1 is SGHTA and CDR2 FQGNSA. With V trimmed by 1 base and J by 7 bases, 3 bases remained unmatched. The CDR3 runs to 14 residues. The variable domain in full, completed from reference TRBV7-2 and TRBJ1-4, reads GAGVSQSPSNKVTEKGKDVELRCDPISGHTALYWYRQSLGQGLEFLIYFQGNSAPDKSGLPSDRFSAERTGGSVSTLTIQRTQQEDSAVYLCASSLGGGSEKLFFGSGTQLSVL.

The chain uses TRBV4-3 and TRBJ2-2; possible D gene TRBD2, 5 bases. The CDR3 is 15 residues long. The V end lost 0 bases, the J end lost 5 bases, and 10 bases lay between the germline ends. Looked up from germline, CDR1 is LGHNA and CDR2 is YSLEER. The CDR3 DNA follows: TGCGCCAGCAGCCAAGATCCAGCGGCAACCGGGGAGCTGTTTTTT. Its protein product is CASSQDPAATGELFF.

DNA of the CDR3: TGTGCCAGCAGCTTATTGGGTAGCGGTTCCTACGAGCAGTACTTC. Its protein is CASSLLGSGSYEQYF. The gene calls are TRBV7-6 and TRBJ2-7; tentatively, D is TRBD2 (6 bases). The CDR3 is 15 amino acids. The V end lost 2 bases, the J end lost 1 base, and 12 bases lay between the germline ends. Germline-derived CDR1 and CDR2 are SGHVS and FNYEAQ.